This T cell receptor beta chain was retrieved from a study of T cell responses to AZD1222 COVID-19 vaccine. Trimming cost V 0 bases and J 3 bases, with 10 bases left between them. The CDR3 has 15 amino acids. Germline CDR1 SGHRS, CDR2 YFSETQ. Profiled with immunoSEQ multiplex PCR; TCRdb holds only in-frame clones, not every one. The sample carries 150,000 to 200,000 clones, just over 90% recorded once. The specimen was peripheral blood, collected on day 0 of MenACWY control vaccination. The chain recombines TRBV5-1 with TRBJ2-1, with D maybe TRBD2 (6 bases). The sequence came from an adult in good health. The chain's CDR3 is CASSLGASDYNEQFF. CDR3 nucleotides: TGCGCCAGCAGCTTGGGGGCTAGCGACTACAATGAGCAGTTCTTC.